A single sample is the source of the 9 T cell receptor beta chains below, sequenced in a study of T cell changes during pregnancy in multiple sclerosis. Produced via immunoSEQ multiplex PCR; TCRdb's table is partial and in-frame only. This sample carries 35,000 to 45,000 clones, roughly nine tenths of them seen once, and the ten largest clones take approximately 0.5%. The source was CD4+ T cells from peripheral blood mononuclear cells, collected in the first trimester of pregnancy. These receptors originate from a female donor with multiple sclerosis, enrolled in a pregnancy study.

CDR3 residues: CASSLSGIGYTF. CDR3 DNA: TGCGCCAGCAGCTTGTCAGGGATAGGCTACACCTTC. This rearrangement joins TRBV5-1 to TRBJ1-2; D is perhaps TRBD1 (5 bases). The germline gives CDR1 SGHRS, CDR2 YFSETQ. CDR3 length: 12 residues. Trimming took off 1 base at V and 8 bases at J, with 9 bases between the two ends. Variable domain in full (rest from reference TRBV5-1 and TRBJ1-2): KAGVTQTPRYLIKTRGQQVTLSCSPISGHRSVSWYQQTPGQGLQFLFEYFSETQRNKGNFPGRFSGRQFSNSRSEMNVSTLELGDSALYLCASSLSGIGYTFGSGTRLTVV.

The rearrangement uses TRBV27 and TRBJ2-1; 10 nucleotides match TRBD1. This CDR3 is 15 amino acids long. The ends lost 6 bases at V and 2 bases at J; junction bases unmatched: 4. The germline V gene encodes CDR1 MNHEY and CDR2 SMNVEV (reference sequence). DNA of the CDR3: TGTGCCAGCAGCCTCGACAGGGGGCCCTACAATGAGCAGTTCTTC. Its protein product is CASSLDRGPYNEQFF.

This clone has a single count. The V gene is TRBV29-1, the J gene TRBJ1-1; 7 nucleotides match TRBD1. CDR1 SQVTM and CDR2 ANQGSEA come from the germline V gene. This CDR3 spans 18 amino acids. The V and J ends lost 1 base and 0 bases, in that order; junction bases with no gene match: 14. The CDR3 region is CSVEVGRGRTFMNTEAFF. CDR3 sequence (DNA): TGCAGCGTTGAAGTGGGAAGGGGGCGTACTTTCATGAACACTGAAGCTTTCTTT.

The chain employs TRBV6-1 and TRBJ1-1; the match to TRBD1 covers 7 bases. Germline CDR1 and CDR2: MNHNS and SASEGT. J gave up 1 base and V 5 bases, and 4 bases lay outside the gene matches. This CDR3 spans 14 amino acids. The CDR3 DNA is TGTGCCAGCAGTCGTAAGGGGGCGAACACTGAAGCTTTCTTT. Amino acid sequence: CASSRKGANTEAFF.

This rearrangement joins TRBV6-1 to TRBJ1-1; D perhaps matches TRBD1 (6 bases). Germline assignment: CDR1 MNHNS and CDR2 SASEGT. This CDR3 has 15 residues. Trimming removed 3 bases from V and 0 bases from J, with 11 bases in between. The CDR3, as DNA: TGTGCCAGCAGTGACAGGGGTTCCGTGAACACTGAAGCTTTCTTT. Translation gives CASSDRGSVNTEAFF.

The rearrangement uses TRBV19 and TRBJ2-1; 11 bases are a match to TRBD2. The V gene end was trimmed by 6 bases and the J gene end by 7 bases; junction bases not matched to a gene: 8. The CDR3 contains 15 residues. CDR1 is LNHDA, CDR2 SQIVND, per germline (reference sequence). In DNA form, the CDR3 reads TGTGCCAGTAGGAATAGCGGGAGGGCCTGGAATGAGCAGTTCTTC. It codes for CASRNSGRAWNEQFF.

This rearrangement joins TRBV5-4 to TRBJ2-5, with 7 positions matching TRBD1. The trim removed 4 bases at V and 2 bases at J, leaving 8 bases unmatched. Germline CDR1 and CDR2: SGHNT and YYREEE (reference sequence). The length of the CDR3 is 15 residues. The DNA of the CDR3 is TGTGCCAGCAGCGGGGGACAGACAAAACAAGAGACCCAGTACTTC. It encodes CASSGGQTKQETQYF.

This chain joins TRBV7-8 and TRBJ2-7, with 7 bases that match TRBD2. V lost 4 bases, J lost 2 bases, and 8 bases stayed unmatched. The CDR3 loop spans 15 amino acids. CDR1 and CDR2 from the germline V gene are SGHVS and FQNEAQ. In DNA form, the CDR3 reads TGTGCCAGCAGCTCCAGCGGCGGGAGTACCTACGAGCAGTACTTC. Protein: CASSSSGGSTYEQYF.

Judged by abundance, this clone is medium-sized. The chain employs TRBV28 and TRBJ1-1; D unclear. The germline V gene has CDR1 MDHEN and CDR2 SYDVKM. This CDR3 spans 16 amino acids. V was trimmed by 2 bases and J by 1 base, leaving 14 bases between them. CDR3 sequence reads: CASSLNGLGANTEAFF. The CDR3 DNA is TGTGCCAGCAGTTTAAACGGGCTGGGAGCGAACACTGAAGCTTTCTTT.